Below are 27 T cell receptor beta chains sequenced from a single sample in a study of blood T cell repertoires in COVID-19. TCRdb keeps only in-frame clones here, not all; method: immunoSEQ multiplex PCR. The sample contains more than 200,000 clones, just under 85% of which appear only once. Sequencing was carried out using peripheral blood. All receptors come from a man older than 75 with acute or convalescent COVID-19.

J is TRBJ2-1 and V is TRBV5-1; 10 nucleotides align to TRBD2. Germline V gene lookup returns CDR1 SGHRS and CDR2 YFSETQ. The V gene end was trimmed by 0 bases and the J gene end by 9 bases; junction bases not matched to a gene: 9. The CDR3 is 16 residues long. The CDR3 nucleotides are TGCGCCAGCAGCTTGGAAGTCCTAGCGGGAGTTACTGAGCAGTTCTTC. Translating gives CASSLEVLAGVTEQFF.

This chain joins TRBV18 and TRBJ1-3; TRBD1 matches 9 bases. This CDR3 is built from 16 residues. Trimming took 6 bases from V and 1 from J; bases not matched to a gene: 7. From germline, CDR1 is KGHSH and CDR2 LQKENI. The CDR3 DNA reads as TGTGCCAGCTCTAAGGACAGGGGTGCTTCTGGAAACACCATATATTTT. Its translation is CASSKDRGASGNTIYF.

The chain carries TRBV6-5 and TRBJ1-2; 9 nucleotides agree with TRBD1. Looked up from germline, CDR1 is MNHEY and CDR2 is SVGAGI. This CDR3 has 13 residues. The V and J ends lost 5 bases and 8 bases, in that order; junction bases with no gene match: 6. DNA of the CDR3: TGTGCCAGCAGTCTCACAGGGGGCAGCGGCTACACCTTC. It yields the protein CASSLTGGSGYTF.

The chain is built from TRBV6-5 and TRBJ2-6; D gene uncertain. Germline V gene sequence: CDR1 MNHEY, CDR2 SVGAGI. This CDR3 region has 13 residues. Deletions cut 7 bases from V and 0 bases from J, with 4 bases between. CDR3 in amino acids: CASMRSGANVLTF. For the CDR3, the DNA is TGTGCCAGCATGCGCTCTGGGGCCAACGTCCTGACTTTC.

The chain is built from TRBV5-1 and TRBJ1-4; weak D call: TRBD1 (5 bases). The V end was cut by 7 bases, the J end by 0 bases, with 13 bases between. The germline gives CDR1 SGHRS, CDR2 YFSETQ. The CDR3 covers 15 residues. CDR3 DNA: TGCGCCAGCTCAGTTCAGGGCGCAACTAATGAAAAACTGTTTTTT. This gives the protein CASSVQGATNEKLFF. The variable domain in full, completed from reference TRBV5-1 and TRBJ1-4, reads KAGVTQTPRYLIKTRGQQVTLSCSPISGHRSVSWYQQTPGQGLQFLFEYFSETQRNKGNFPGRFSGRQFSNSRSEMNVSTLELGDSALYLCASSVQGATNEKLFFGSGTQLSVL.

This clone showed up just once. The rearrangement uses TRBV6-1 and TRBJ1-1; D gene uncertain. In germline, CDR1 is MNHNS, CDR2 SASEGT. The CDR3 sequence is 14 residues long. V lost 1 base, J lost 4 bases, and 10 bases lay in between. CDR3 amino acids: CASSEDELSTEAFF. CDR3 coding DNA: TGTGCCAGCAGTGAAGACGAGCTTAGCACTGAAGCTTTCTTT.

The chain employs TRBV10-3 and TRBJ1-4; 7 bases fit TRBD1. The CDR3 consists of 13 residues. Germline V gene lookup returns CDR1 ENHRY and CDR2 SYGVKD. Germline trimming cut 10 bases from V and 8 bases from J; bases unmatched to any gene: 10. CDR3 sequence reads: CATRQGLGEKLFF. The CDR3 bases are TGTGCCACCAGACAGGGTCTAGGGGAAAAACTGTTTTTT.

The rearrangement links TRBV7-2 to TRBJ1-5; possible D gene TRBD1, 5 bases. The V end lost 5 bases, the J end lost 6 bases, and 14 bases lay between the germline ends. Germline V gene lookup returns CDR1 SGHTA and CDR2 FQGNSA. The CDR3 sequence is 14 residues long. CDR3 loop: CASSRSGTSQPQHF. In DNA form, the CDR3 reads TGTGCCAGCAGCCGGAGCGGGACGAGTCAGCCCCAGCATTTT.

The genes are TRBV12-5 and TRBJ1-4, with D possibly matching TRBD1 (6 bases). The CDR3 extends over 15 amino acids. Trimming took 3 bases from V and 10 from J, leaving 18 bases between them. CDR1 and CDR2 (germline): LGHNT, FRNRAP. DNA for the CDR3: TGTGCTAGTGGTTTAAGCGGGGGGCGGGACGGAAAACTGTTTTTT. Amino acid sequence: CASGLSGGRDGKLFF.

The CDR3 DNA sequence: TGTGCCAGTACTAATTTGCGGGGCGGGGCTAACACCGGGGAGCTGTTTTTT. Translating it yields CASTNLRGGANTGELFF. The V and J genes are TRBV19 and TRBJ2-2; D may be TRBD2 (6 bases). The CDR3 has 17 amino acids. Trimming took off 7 bases at V and 2 bases at J, with 20 bases between the two ends. The germline V gene encodes CDR1 LNHDA and CDR2 SQIVND (reference sequence).

The V gene is TRBV9, the J gene TRBJ1-3, with a possible D match to TRBD1 (6 bases). The length of the CDR3 is 16 residues. Trimming pared 0 bases from V and 4 bases from J, leaving 14 bases between. Germline CDR1 SGDLS, CDR2 YYNGEE. The CDR3 DNA reads TGTGCCAGCAGCGTAGAGGCAGGGACAAACGGAAACACCATATATTTT. It yields the protein CASSVEAGTNGNTIYF. Combining the CDR3 with reference TRBV9 and TRBJ1-3 gives the whole variable domain DSGVTQTPKHLITATGQRVTLRCSPRSGDLSVYWYQQSLDQGLQFLIQYYNGEERAKGNILERFSAQQFPDLHSELNLSSLELGDSALYFCASSVEAGTNGNTIYFGEGSWLTVV.

The chain links TRBV7-9 to TRBJ1-2, with a weak D call TRBD1 (5 bases). Deletions cut 0 bases from V and 1 base from J, with 9 bases between. CDR1 SEHNR and CDR2 FQNEAQ come from the germline V gene (reference sequence). The CDR3 has 15 amino acids. CDR3 nucleotide sequence: TGTGCCAGCAGCTTAGCTGACAGCCGTAACTATGGCTACACCTTC. Translation: CASSLADSRNYGYTF.

This sequence joins TRBV24-1 and TRBJ2-3; 7 nucleotides align to TRBD2. Germline V gene sequence: CDR1 KGHDR, CDR2 SFDVKD. The CDR3 length is 19 residues. The V segment lost 4 bases and the J segment 0 bases; nucleotides outside the gene matches: 15. The CDR3 loop is CATSDSSGRGGTSTDTQYF. The CDR3 DNA reads TGTGCCACCAGTGACTCTTCTGGGAGGGGAGGGACTAGCACAGATACGCAGTATTTT.

The CDR3 loop reads CASSRSSSGARTDTQYF. For the CDR3, the DNA is TGTGCCAGCTCACGATCAAGTAGCGGTGCTCGGACAGATACGCAGTATTTT. The chain has TRBV18 and TRBJ2-3; weak D call: TRBD2 (6 bases). The CDR3 runs 17 residues. Between the trimmed V and J ends, which lost 4 bases and 3 bases, there was a span of 20 bases. Germline V CDR1 and CDR2: KGHSH, LQKENI.

This CDR3 reads CASSRLASEQYF. CDR3 in DNA: TGTGCCAGCTCCAGACTAGCCTCCGAGCAGTACTTC. This sequence joins TRBV18 and TRBJ2-7; 7 positions agree with TRBD2. Germline lookup yields CDR1 KGHSH and CDR2 LQKENI. The ends lost 6 bases at V and 6 bases at J; junction bases unmatched: 5. This CDR3 region has 12 residues.

V is TRBV27 and J is TRBJ2-7, with D possibly TRBD2 on 6 matching bases. Germline V lookup: CDR1 MNHEY, CDR2 SMNVEV (reference sequence). The CDR3 extends over 14 amino acids. V was cut by 5 bases and J by 2 bases, with 13 bases left in between. CDR3 DNA: TGTGCCAGCAGTCGGACGGGACTCCCCTACGAGCAGTACTTC. Translation: CASSRTGLPYEQYF.

The chain carries TRBV6-6 and TRBJ2-2, with 9 bases identical to TRBD1. Germline V lookup: CDR1 MNHNY, CDR2 SVGAGI (reference sequence). The trim removed 7 bases at V and 9 bases at J, leaving 12 bases unmatched. This CDR3 spans 15 amino acids. The CDR3 nucleotides are TGTGCCAGCACCTACGGGACAGGGAAAGTCCGGGAGCTGTTTTTT. This translates into CASTYGTGKVRELFF.

V gene TRBV24-1 combines with J gene TRBJ1-1; 10 bases match TRBD1. With 2 bases clipped from V and 5 bases from J, the junction kept 10 bases outside the gene matches. The CDR3 sequence is 17 residues long. CDR1 and CDR2 (germline): KGHDR, SFDVKD. The CDR3 sequence is CATSDSGTGAWGTEAFF. DNA of the CDR3: TGTGCCACCAGTGATTCCGGGACAGGGGCTTGGGGGACTGAAGCTTTCTTT.

The V and J genes are TRBV6-1 and TRBJ2-1; 14 nucleotides align to TRBD2. The V gene's germline CDR1 is MNHNS and CDR2 SASEGT. The CDR3 loop spans 18 amino acids. V lost 0 bases to trimming and J lost 10 bases; unmatched junction nucleotides: 11. This CDR3 reads CASSEALGLAGVYREQFF. The CDR3, as DNA: TGTGCCAGCAGTGAAGCGTTGGGACTAGCGGGGGTTTATAGGGAGCAGTTCTTC.

This chain connects TRBV4-1 to TRBJ2-1; 11 bases align to TRBD2. This CDR3 comprises 18 residues. Germline V gives CDR1 MGHRA, CDR2 YSYEKL. J lost 3 bases, V lost 4 bases, and 11 bases had no gene match. CDR3: CASSPRWVAGGGYNEQFF. The CDR3 bases are TGCGCCAGCAGCCCCCGGTGGGTAGCGGGGGGGGGCTACAATGAGCAGTTCTTC.

This chain joins TRBV27 and TRBJ2-2; 10 bases match TRBD1. V dropped 4 bases and J dropped 1; count of bases not matched to a gene: 6. Germline V lookup: CDR1 MNHEY, CDR2 SMNVEV (reference sequence). The CDR3 totals 17 residues. CDR3 protein: CASSSWTGGKNTGELFF. In DNA, the CDR3 is TGTGCCAGCAGTTCTTGGACAGGGGGAAAGAACACCGGGGAGCTGTTTTTT.

With regard to this clone: The same CDR3 is also encoded by other DNA sequences in this sample. The rearrangement joins TRBV3-1 (or the pseudogene TRBV3-2) to TRBJ1-5; D call uncertain. CDR1 LGHDT and CDR2 YNNKEL come from the germline V gene (reference sequence). Trimming shortened V by 1 base and J by 7 bases, and 11 bases separated the two germline ends. The CDR3 has 14 amino acids. As DNA, the CDR3 is TGTGCCAGCAGCCAAGGGACTGGTGGGCAGCCCCAGCATTTT. It specifies CASSQGTGGQPQHF.

The V and J genes are TRBV5-1 and TRBJ1-2; D is perhaps TRBD1 (5 bases). Trimming took 4 bases from V and 4 from J, leaving 11 bases between them. CDR1 SGHRS and CDR2 YFSETQ come from the germline V gene. This CDR3 has 13 residues. CDR3 loop: CASSEEGFYGYTF. CDR3 bases: TGCGCCAGCAGCGAGGAGGGGTTCTATGGCTACACCTTC.

This chain links TRBV11-1 with TRBJ2-7; D may be TRBD1 (5 bases). The CDR3 contains 16 residues. Trimming cost V 2 bases and J 2 bases, with 16 bases left between them. Per the germline V gene, CDR1 is SGHAT and CDR2 is FQDESV (reference sequence). The CDR3 here is CASSLTLQARTYEQYF. In DNA form, the CDR3 reads TGTGCCAGCAGCTTAACACTACAGGCGAGGACCTACGAGCAGTACTTC.

This clone occurred a few times. The chain joins TRBV27 to TRBJ1-6; 7 nucleotides match TRBD1. This CDR3 is 12 amino acids long. Germline values: CDR1 MNHEY, CDR2 SMNVEV (reference sequence). The J segment lost 15 bases and the V segment lost 4 bases, leaving 6 bases of the junction unmatched. CDR3: CASSSTGEGLHF. The CDR3 DNA sequence: TGTGCCAGCAGTTCTACAGGGGAAGGCCTCCACTTT.

The V gene is TRBV27, the J gene TRBJ1-2; possibly TRBD1 for D (6 bases). CDR1 and CDR2 (germline): MNHEY, SMNVEV (reference sequence). Deletions cut 3 bases from V and 7 bases from J, with 12 bases between. The CDR3 length is 13 residues. The CDR3 region is CASSFIQGSGYTF. The CDR3 bases are TGTGCCAGCAGTTTCATACAGGGATCTGGCTACACCTTC.

The CDR3: CASSLGGTGPYEQYF. DNA of the CDR3: TGTGCCAGCAGCTTAGGAGGGACAGGGCCCTACGAGCAGTACTTC. The chain joins TRBV7-9 to TRBJ2-7, with 9 bases aligning to TRBD1. Germline-derived CDR1 and CDR2 are SEHNR and FQNEAQ (reference sequence). The CDR3 is 15 amino acids. Trimming took 1 base from V and 2 from J; bases not matched to a gene: 3.